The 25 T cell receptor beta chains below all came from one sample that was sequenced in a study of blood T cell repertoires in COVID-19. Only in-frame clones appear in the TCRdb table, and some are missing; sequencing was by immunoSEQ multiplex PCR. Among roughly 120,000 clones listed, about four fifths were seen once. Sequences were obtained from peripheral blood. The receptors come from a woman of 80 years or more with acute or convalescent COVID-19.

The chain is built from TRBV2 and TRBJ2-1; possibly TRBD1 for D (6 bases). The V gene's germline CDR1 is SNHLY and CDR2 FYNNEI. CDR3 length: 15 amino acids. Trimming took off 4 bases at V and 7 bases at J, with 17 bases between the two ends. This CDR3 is CASSGLLGAKNEQFF. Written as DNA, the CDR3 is TGTGCCAGCAGTGGTCTTCTGGGGGCCAAGAATGAGCAGTTCTTC. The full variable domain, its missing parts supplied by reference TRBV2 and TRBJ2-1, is EPEVTQTPSHQVTQMGQEVILRCVPISNHLYFYWYRQILGQKVEFLVSFYNNEISEKSEIFDDQFSVERPDGSNFTLKIRSTKLEDSAMYFCASSGLLGAKNEQFFGPGTRLTVL.

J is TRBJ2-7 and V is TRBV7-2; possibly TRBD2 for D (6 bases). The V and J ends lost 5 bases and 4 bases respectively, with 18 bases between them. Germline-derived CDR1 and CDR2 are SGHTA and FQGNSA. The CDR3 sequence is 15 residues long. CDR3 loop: CASSAGPARAYEQYF. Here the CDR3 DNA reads TGTGCCAGCAGCGCGGGACCCGCGCGAGCATACGAGCAGTACTTC.

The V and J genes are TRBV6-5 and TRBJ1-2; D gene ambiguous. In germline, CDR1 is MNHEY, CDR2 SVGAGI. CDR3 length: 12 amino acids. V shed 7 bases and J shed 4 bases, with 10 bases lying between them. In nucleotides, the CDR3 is TGTGCCAGCAAGGCGGGAATCTATGGCTACACCTTC. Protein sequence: CASKAGIYGYTF.

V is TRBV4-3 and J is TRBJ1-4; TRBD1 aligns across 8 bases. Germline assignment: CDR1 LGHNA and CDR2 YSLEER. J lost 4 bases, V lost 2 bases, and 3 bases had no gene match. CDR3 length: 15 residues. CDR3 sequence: CASSQWTGLNEKLFF. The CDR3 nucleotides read TGCGCCAGCAGCCAATGGACAGGGCTTAATGAAAAACTGTTTTTT.

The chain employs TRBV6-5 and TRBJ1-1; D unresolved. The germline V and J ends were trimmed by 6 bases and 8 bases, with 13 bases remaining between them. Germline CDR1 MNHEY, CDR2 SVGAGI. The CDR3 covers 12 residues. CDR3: CASRTAGDEAFF. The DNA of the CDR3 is TGTGCCAGCAGAACAGCCGGTGACGAAGCTTTCTTT.

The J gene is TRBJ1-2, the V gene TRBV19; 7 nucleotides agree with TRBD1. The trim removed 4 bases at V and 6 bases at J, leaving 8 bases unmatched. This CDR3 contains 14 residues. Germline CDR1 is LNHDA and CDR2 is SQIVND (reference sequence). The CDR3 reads CASSTRTGGNGYTF. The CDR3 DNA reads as TGTGCCAGTAGTACCCGGACAGGTGGGAATGGCTACACCTTC.

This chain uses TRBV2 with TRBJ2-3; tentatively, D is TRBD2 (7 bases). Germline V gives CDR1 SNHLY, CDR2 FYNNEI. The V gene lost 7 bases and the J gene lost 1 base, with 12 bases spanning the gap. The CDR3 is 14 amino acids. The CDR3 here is CASITGGGTDTQYF. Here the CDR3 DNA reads TGTGCCAGCATAACGGGGGGCGGCACAGATACGCAGTATTTT.

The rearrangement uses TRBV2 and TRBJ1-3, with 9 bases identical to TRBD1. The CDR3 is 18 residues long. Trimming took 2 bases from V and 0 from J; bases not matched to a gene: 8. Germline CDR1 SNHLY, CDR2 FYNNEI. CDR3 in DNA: TGTGCCAGCAGTGAATTAGGACAGGGGTCTTTCTCTGGAAACACCATATATTTT. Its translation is CASSELGQGSFSGNTIYF. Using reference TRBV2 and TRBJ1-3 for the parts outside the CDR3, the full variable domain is EPEVTQTPSHQVTQMGQEVILRCVPISNHLYFYWYRQILGQKVEFLVSFYNNEISEKSEIFDDQFSVERPDGSNFTLKIRSTKLEDSAMYFCASSELGQGSFSGNTIYFGEGSWLTVV.

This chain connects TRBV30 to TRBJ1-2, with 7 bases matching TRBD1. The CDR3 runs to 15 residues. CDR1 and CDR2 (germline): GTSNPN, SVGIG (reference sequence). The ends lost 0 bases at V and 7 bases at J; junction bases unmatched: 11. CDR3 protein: CAWSVTGTASSGYTF. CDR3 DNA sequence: TGTGCCTGGAGTGTAACGGGGACAGCCTCTTCTGGCTACACCTTC.

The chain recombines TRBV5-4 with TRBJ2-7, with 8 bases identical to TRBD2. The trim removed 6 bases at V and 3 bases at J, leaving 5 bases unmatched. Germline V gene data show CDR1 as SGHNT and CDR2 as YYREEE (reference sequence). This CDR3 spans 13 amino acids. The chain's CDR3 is CASTLAGSYEQYF. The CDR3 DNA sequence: TGTGCCAGCACGCTAGCGGGTAGCTACGAGCAGTACTTC.

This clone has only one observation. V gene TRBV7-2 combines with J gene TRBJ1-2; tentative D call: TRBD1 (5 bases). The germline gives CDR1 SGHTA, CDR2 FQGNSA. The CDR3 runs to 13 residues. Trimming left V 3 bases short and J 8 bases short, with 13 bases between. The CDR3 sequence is CASSFAGFEGYTF. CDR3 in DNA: TGTGCCAGCAGCTTTGCAGGGTTCGAAGGCTACACCTTC.

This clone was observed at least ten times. The CDR3 loop reads CASSESAGTIQYF. The DNA for the CDR3 is TGCGCCAGCAGTGAGTCGGCGGGAACCATTCAGTACTTC. The gene calls are TRBV10-1 and TRBJ2-4; D is possibly TRBD2 (6 bases). Germline-derived CDR1 and CDR2 are WNHNN and SYGVQD (reference sequence). The CDR3 is 13 amino acids. Trimming cost V 0 bases and J 9 bases, with 9 bases left between them.

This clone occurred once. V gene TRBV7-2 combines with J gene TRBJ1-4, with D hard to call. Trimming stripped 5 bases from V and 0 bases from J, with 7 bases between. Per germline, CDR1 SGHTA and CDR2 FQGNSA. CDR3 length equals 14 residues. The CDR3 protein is CASSPRATNEKLFF. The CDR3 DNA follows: TGTGCCAGCAGCCCGAGAGCAACTAATGAAAAACTGTTTTTT.

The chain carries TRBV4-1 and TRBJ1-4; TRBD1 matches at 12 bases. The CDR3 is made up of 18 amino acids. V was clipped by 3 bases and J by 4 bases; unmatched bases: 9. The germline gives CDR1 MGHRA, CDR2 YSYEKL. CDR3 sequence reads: CASSQWGQGAIDNEKLFF. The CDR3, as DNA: TGCGCCAGCAGCCAGTGGGGACAGGGGGCGATTGATAATGAAAAACTGTTTTTT.

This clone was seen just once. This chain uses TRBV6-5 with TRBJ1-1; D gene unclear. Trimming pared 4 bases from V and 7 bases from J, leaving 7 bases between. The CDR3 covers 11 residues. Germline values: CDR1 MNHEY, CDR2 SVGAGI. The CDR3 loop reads CASSSSLEAFF. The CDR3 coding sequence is TGTGCCAGCAGTTCCTCCCTTGAAGCTTTCTTT.

The CDR3 is CASSLGVQETQYF. The CDR3 DNA follows: TGTGCCAGCAGCTTAGGCGTCCAAGAGACCCAGTACTTC. The chain uses TRBV7-8 and TRBJ2-5; no definite D call. The CDR3 contains 13 residues. The germline V and J ends were trimmed by 1 base and 1 base, with 4 bases remaining between them. Germline V lookup: CDR1 SGHVS, CDR2 FQNEAQ.

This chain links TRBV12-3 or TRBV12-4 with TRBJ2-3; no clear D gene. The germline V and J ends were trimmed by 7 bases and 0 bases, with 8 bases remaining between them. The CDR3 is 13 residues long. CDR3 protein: CASTIPSTDTQYF. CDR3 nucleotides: TGTGCCAGCACCATCCCCAGCACAGATACGCAGTATTTT.

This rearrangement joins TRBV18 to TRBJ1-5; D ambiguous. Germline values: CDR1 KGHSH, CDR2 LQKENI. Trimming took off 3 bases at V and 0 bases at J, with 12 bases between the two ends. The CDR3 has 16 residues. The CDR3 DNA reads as TGTGCCAGCTCACCGTCTCCTCTCCCTAGCAATCAGCCCCAGCATTTT. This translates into CASSPSPLPSNQPQHF.

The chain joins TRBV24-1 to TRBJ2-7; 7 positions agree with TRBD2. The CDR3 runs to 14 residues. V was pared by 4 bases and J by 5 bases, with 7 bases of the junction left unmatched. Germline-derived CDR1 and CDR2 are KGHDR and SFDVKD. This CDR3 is CATSEAGLIDEQYF. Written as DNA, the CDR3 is TGTGCCACCAGTGAAGCGGGGCTAATTGACGAGCAGTACTTC.

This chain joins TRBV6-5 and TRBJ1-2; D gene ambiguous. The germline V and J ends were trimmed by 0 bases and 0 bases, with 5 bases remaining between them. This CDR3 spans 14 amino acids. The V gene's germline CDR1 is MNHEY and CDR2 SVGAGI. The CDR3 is CASSYSASNYGYTF. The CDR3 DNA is TGTGCCAGCAGTTACTCGGCTTCTAACTATGGCTACACCTTC.

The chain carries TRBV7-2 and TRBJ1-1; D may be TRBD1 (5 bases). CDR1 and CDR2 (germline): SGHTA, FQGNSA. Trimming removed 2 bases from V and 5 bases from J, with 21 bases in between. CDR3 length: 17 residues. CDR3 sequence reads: CASSLLGGELVGTEAFF. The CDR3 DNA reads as TGTGCCAGCAGCTTATTGGGGGGAGAGTTAGTAGGTACTGAAGCTTTCTTT.

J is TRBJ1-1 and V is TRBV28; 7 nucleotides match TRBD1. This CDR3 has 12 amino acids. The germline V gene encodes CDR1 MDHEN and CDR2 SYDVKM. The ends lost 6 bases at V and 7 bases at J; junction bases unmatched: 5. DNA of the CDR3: TGTGCCAGCAGGGGCTCAGGGGGTGAAGCTTTCTTT. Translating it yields CASRGSGGEAFF.

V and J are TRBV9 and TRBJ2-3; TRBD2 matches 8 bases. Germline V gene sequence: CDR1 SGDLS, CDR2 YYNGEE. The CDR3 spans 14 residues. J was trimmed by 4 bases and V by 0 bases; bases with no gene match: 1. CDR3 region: CASSVVGGADTQYF. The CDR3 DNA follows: TGTGCCAGCAGCGTAGTCGGGGGGGCAGATACGCAGTATTTT.

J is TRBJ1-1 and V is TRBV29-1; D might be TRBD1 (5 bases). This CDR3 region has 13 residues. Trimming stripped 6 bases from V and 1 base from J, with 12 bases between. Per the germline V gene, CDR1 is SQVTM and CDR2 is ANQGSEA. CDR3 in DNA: TGCAGCGTGGGGGGGGTAACGAACACTGAAGCTTTCTTT. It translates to CSVGGVTNTEAFF.

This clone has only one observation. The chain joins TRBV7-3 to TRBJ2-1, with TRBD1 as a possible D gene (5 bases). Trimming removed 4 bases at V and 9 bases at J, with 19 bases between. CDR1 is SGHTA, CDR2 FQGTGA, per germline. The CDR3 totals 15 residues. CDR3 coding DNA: TGTGCCAGCAGCTCCGTGGCTGCGCCTACAGGTGAGCAGTTCTTC. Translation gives CASSSVAAPTGEQFF.